Sequencing of this TCR beta chain was carried out in a study of CD8 T cells in Susac syndrome. Details on this clonotype: The antigen is not known.

General study results and limits: The study's TCR sequencing and HLA analysis covered a relatively small number of individuals, and the study acknowledged this.

An amount of RNA that ranged from roughly 0.45 to 1 ug was reverse transcribed with random hexamers. Multiplex immunoSEQ PCR targeted 54 Vbeta and 13 Jbeta TCR beta segments. TCRdb used MiXCR to reprocess the immunoSEQ multiplex PCR reads, holding one entry per CDR3 protein. The sample lists about 150,000 distinct CDR3 sequences; around 95% were seen once. Sequencing of TCR beta was performed on blood CD8+ and CD4+ T cells. It was treatment-naive patients with stable or active relapsing-remitting disease who made up the multiple sclerosis controls. The receptor was isolated from a human donor with multiple sclerosis. Sequencing was done on a sample of CD8+ T cells from PBMCs.

The CDR3 DNA reads as TGTGCCACCAGCAGAGAGTATAATTCACCCCTCCACTTT. Translation: CATSREYNSPLHF. The gene calls are TRBV15 and TRBJ1-6; no reliable D call. Trimming shortened V by 0 bases and J by 4 bases, and 1 base separated the two germline ends. Germline CDR1 and CDR2: LNHNV and YYDKDF (reference sequence). This CDR3 is 13 amino acids long. The whole variable domain, remainder taken from reference TRBV15 and TRBJ1-6, is DAMVIQNPRYQVTQFGKPVTLSCSQTLNHNVMYWYQQKSSQAPKLLFHYYDKDFNNEADTPDNFQSRRPNTSFCFLDIRSPGLGDTAMYLCATSREYNSPLHFGNGTRLTVT.